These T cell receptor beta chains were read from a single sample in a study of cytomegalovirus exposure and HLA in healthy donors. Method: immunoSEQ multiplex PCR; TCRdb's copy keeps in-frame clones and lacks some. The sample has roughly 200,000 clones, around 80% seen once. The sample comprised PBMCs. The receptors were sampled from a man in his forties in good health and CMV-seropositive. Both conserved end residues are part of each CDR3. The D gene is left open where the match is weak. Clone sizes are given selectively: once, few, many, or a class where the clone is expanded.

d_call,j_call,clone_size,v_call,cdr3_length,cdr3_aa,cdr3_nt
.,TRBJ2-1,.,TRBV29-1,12,CSVLGEGRDAFF,TGCAGCGTTCTCGGGGAAGGACGGGATGCGTTCTTC
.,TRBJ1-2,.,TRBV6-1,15,CASSEWGDPNYGYTF,TGTGCCAGCAGTGAATGGGGAGACCCCAACTATGGCTACACCTTC
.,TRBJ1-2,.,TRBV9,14,CASSVDGANYGYTF,TGTGCCAGCAGCGTAGACGGGGCTAACTATGGCTACACCTTC
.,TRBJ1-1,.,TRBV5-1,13,CASSLTGITEAFF,TGCGCCAGCAGCTTGACAGGGATCACTGAAGCTTTCTTT
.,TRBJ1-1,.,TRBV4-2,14,CASSQELQVTEAFF,TGTGCCAGCAGCCAAGAACTACAGGTAACTGAAGCTTTCTTT
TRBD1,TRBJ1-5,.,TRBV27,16,CASSLLGTGSNQPQHF,TGTGCCAGCAGTTTATTAGGGACAGGGAGCAATCAGCCCCAGCATTTT
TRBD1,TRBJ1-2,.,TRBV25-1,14,CASSDRTGLFNYTF,TGTGCCAGCAGTGACCGGACAGGACTCTTTAACTACACCTTC
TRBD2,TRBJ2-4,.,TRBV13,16,CASSWGLAGAENIQYF,TGTGCCAGCAGCTGGGGACTAGCGGGAGCCGAAAACATTCAGTACTTC
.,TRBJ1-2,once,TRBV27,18,CASNPTLALSQGNYGYTF,TGTGCCAGCAACCCGACTCTAGCTTTATCACAGGGTAACTATGGCTACACCTTC
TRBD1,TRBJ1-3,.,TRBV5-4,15,CASSFPGGTGNTIYF,TGTGCCAGCAGCTTCCCAGGGGGGACTGGAAACACCATATATTTT
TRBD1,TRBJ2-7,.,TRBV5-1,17,CASSLDIARDRFYEQYF,TGCGCCAGCAGCTTGGACATAGCCCGGGACAGGTTTTACGAGCAGTACTTC
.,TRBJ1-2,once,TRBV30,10,CAWSEGAPSF,TGTGCCTGGAGTGAAGGGGCCCCTTCCTTT
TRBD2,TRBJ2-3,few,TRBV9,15,CASSSAGLAGDTQYF,TGTGCCAGCAGCTCCGCCGGACTAGCGGGAGATACGCAGTATTTT
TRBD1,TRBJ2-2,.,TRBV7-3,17,CATRKGQGAANTGELFF,TGTGCCACCCGAAAGGGACAGGGGGCTGCAAACACCGGGGAGCTGTTTTTT
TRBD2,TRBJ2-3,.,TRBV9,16,CASSKGTSGRSDTQYF,TGTGCCAGCAGCAAAGGGACTAGCGGGAGGTCAGATACGCAGTATTTT
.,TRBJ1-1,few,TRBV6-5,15,CASSRRIYGGTEAFF,TGTGCCAGCAGCCGTCGAATCTACGGGGGCACTGAAGCTTTCTTT
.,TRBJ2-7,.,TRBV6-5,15,CASSYSGGELYEQYF,TGTGCCAGCAGTTATTCGGGGGGCGAACTCTACGAGCAGTACTTC
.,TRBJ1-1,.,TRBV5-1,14,CASSLDDRNTEAFF,TGCGCCAGCAGCTTGGACGACAGAAACACTGAAGCTTTCTTT
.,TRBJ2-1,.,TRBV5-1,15,CASSLQSQSDNEQFF,TGCGCCAGCAGCTTGCAGTCACAGTCCGACAATGAGCAGTTCTTC
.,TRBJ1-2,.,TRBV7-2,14,CASSRTQGNYGYTF,TGTGCCAGCAGCCGTACACAGGGTAACTATGGCTACACCTTC
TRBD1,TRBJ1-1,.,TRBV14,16,CASSPKLDRVDTEAFF,TGTGCCAGCAGCCCGAAGCTGGACAGGGTGGACACTGAAGCTTTCTTT
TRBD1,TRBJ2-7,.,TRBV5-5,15,CASSLARTGRYEQYF,TGTGCCAGCAGCTTGGCCCGGACAGGGAGGTACGAGCAGTACTTC
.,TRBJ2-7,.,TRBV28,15,CASSSPGLFSYEQYF,TGTGCCAGCAGTTCTCCCGGACTCTTCTCCTACGAGCAGTACTTC
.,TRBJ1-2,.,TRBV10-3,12,CAISEWTDGYTF,TGTGCCATCAGTGAATGGACAGATGGCTACACCTTC
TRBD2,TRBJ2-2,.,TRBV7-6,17,CASSLRTSGRSTGELFF,TGTGCCAGCAGCCTACGGACTAGCGGGAGATCCACCGGGGAGCTGTTTTTT
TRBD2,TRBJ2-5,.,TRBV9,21,CASSVDPITLAGVGEQETQYF,TGTGCCAGCAGCGTAGATCCCATCACACTAGCGGGAGTGGGAGAGCAAGAGACCCAGTACTTC
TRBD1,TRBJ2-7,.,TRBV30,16,CAWRLPGQGAGYEQYF,TGTGCCTGGAGATTACCTGGACAGGGGGCAGGTTACGAGCAGTACTTC
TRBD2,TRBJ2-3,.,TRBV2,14,CASTLGLVTDTQYF,TGTGCCAGCACTCTGGGACTAGTAACAGATACGCAGTATTTT
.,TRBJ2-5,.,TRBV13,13,CASSFSREGTQYF,TGTGCCAGCAGCTTCAGCAGGGAAGGAACCCAGTACTTC
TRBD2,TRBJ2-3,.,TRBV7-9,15,CASSRGGSSTDTQYF,TGTGCCAGCAGCCGCGGGGGATCTAGCACAGATACGCAGTATTTT
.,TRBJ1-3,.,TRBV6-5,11,CASRSSNTIYF,TGTGCCAGCAGGTCTTCAAACACCATATATTTT
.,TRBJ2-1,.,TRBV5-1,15,CASSTQGGANNEQFF,TGCGCCAGCAGCACGCAGGGGGGCGCTAACAATGAGCAGTTCTTC
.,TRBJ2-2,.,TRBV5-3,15,CARSLGGGGTGELFF,TGTGCCAGAAGCTTGGGGGGAGGAGGAACCGGGGAGCTGTTTTTT
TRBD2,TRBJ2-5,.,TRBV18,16,CASSLTGGTTRETQYF,TGTGCCAGCTCACTCACGGGAGGGACCACCCGAGAGACCCAGTACTTC
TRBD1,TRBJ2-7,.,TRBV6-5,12,CASNGQGYEQYF,TGTGCCAGCAACGGACAGGGTTACGAGCAGTACTTC
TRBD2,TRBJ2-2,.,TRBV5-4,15,CASSPGGSVTGELFF,TGTGCCAGCAGCCCGGGAGGCAGCGTCACCGGGGAGCTGTTTTTT
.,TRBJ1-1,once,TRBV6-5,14,CASSSKTGNTEAFF,TGTGCCAGCAGTTCTAAGACAGGGAACACTGAAGCTTTCTTT
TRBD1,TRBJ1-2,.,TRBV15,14,CATSSRDRVRGYTF,TGTGCCACCAGCAGCCGGGACAGGGTGCGGGGCTACACCTTC
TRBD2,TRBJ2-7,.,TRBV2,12,CASSAGGEARRF,TGTGCCAGCAGCGCGGGGGGTGAAGCCAGGCGATTC
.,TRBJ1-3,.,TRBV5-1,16,CASSLNHLISGNTIYF,TGCGCCAGCAGCCTCAATCACCTAATCTCTGGAAACACCATATATTTT
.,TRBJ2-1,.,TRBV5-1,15,CASSLVGQSYNEQFF,TGCGCCAGCAGCTTAGTTGGACAATCTTACAATGAGCAGTTCTTC
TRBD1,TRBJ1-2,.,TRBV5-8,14,CASSRTPGQGSYTF,TGTGCCAGCAGCCGAACCCCTGGACAGGGGAGCTACACCTTC
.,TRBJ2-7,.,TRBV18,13,CASSPSLANEQYF,TGTGCCAGCTCACCGAGCTTAGCCAACGAGCAGTACTTC
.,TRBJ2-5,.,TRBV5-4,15,CASSLVQGGSETQYF,TGTGCCAGCAGCTTGGTACAGGGGGGGTCGGAGACCCAGTACTTC
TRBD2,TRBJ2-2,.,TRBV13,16,CASSSGLAGFTGELFF,TGTGCCAGCAGCTCGGGACTAGCGGGATTCACCGGGGAGCTGTTTTTT
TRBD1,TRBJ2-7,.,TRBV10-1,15,CASSESGAGGRAEYF,TGCGCCAGCAGTGAGTCGGGGGCAGGGGGTAGAGCAGAGTACTTC
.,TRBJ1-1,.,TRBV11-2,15,CASSLASQWNTEAFF,TGTGCCAGCAGCTTAGCGTCACAGTGGAACACTGAAGCTTTCTTT
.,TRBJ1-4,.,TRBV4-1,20,CASSQESTIDRPATNEKLFF,TGCGCCAGCAGCCAAGAATCAACCATAGACAGACCGGCAACTAATGAAAAACTGTTTTTT
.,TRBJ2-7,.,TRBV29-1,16,CSVAIPLDSSSYEQYF,TGCAGCGTTGCCATCCCCTTGGACAGTAGCTCCTACGAGCAGTACTTC
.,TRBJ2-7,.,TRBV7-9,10,CASGGSEQYF,TGTGCCAGCGGGGGGAGTGAGCAGTACTTC
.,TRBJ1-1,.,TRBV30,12,CAWEQGGTEAFF,TGTGCCTGGGAACAGGGTGGTACTGAAGCTTTCTTT
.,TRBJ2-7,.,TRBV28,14,CASSFLTRSYEQYF,TGTGCCAGCAGTTTTTTGACACGCTCCTACGAGCAGTACTTC
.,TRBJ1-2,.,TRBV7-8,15,CASSPLGSANYGYTF,TGTGCCAGCAGCCCGCTGGGCTCGGCTAACTATGGCTACACCTTC